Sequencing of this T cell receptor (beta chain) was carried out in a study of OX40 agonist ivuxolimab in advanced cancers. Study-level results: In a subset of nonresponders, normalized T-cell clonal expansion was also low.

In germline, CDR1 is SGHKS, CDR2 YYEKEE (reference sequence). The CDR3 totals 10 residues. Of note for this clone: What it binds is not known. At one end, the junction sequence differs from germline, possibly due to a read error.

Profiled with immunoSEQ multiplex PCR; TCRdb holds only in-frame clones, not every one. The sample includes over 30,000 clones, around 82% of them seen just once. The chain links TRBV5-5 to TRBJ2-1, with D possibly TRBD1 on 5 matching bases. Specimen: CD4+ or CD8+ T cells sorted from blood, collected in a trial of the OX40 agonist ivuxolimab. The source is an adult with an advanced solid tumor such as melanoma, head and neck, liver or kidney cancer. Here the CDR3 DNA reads TGTGCCAGCAGCATCAGGGTGTGGGTCTTC. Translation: CASSIRVWVF.